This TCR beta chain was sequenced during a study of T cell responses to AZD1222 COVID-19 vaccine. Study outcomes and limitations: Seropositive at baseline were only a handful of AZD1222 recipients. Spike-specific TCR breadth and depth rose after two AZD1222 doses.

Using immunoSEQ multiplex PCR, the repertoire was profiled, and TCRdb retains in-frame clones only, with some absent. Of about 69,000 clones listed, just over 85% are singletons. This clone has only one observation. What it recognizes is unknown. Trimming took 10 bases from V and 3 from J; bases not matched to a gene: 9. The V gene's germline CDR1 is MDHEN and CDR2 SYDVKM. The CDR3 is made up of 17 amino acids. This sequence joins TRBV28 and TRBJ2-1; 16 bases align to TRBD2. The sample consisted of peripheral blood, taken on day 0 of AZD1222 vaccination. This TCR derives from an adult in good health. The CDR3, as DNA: TGTGCCACCCAGGGACTAGCGGGGGGGCTGTTCTACAATGAGCAGTTCTTC. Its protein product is CATQGLAGGLFYNEQFF. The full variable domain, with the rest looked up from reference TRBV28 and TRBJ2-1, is DVKVTQSSRYLVKRTGEKVFLECVQDMDHENMFWYRQDPGLGLRLIYFSYDVKMKEKGDIPEGYSVSREKKERFSLILESASTNQTSMYLCATQGLAGGLFYNEQFFGPGTRLTVL.